Below are 21 T cell receptor beta chains sequenced from a single sample in a study of cytomegalovirus exposure and HLA in healthy donors. The PCR used 60 Vbeta and 13 Jbeta primers. TCRdb's table, derived via immunoSEQ multiplex PCR, lists solely in-frame clones and lacks some. The sample lists fewer than 200,000 clones, about three quarters occurring once. Sequenced: PBMCs. These receptors were obtained from a female donor in good health and CMV-seronegative.

This chain connects TRBV7-3 to TRBJ2-1; D call uncertain. Germline lookup yields CDR1 SGHTA and CDR2 FQGTGA. V lost 0 bases to trimming and J lost 14 bases, with 17 bases between them. This CDR3 is 14 amino acids long. The CDR3: CASSLTAAERDKFF. The CDR3 DNA reads as TGTGCCAGCAGCTTAACGGCCGCAGAAAGAGACAAGTTCTTC.

This chain links TRBV7-9 with TRBJ2-7, with no clear D. The CDR3 contains 14 residues. V shed 4 bases and J shed 0 bases, with 10 bases lying between them. CDR1 and CDR2 (germline): SEHNR, FQNEAQ (reference sequence). The DNA for the CDR3 is TGTGCCAGCAGCTCCATTCCGAGCTCCTACGAGCAGTACTTC. It codes for CASSSIPSSYEQYF.

This chain links TRBV5-6 with TRBJ2-7; 7 bases agree with TRBD1. The ends lost 1 base at V and 6 bases at J; junction bases unmatched: 10. Germline CDR1 reads SGHDT; CDR2 reads YYEEEE. CDR3 length: 15 amino acids. CDR3 sequence reads: CASSLTGVGSREQYF. The CDR3 region has the DNA TGTGCCAGCAGCTTGACAGGGGTAGGATCTCGCGAGCAGTACTTC.

The rearrangement joins TRBV30 to TRBJ2-3; 9 bases align to TRBD2. J lost 4 bases, V lost 4 bases, and 6 bases had no gene match. The germline gives CDR1 GTSNPN, CDR2 SVGIG (reference sequence). This CDR3 has 14 residues. CDR3 region: CAWIIAGGADTQYF. In DNA, the CDR3 is TGTGCCTGGATCATCGCGGGGGGGGCAGATACGCAGTATTTT. The full variable domain, completed using reference TRBV30 and TRBJ2-3, is SQTIHQWPATLVQPVGSPLSLECTVEGTSNPNLYWYRQAAGRGLQLLFYSVGIGQISSEVPQNLSASRPQDRQFILSSKKLLLSDSGFYLCAWIIAGGADTQYFGPGTRLTVL.

The chain couples TRBV11-1 to TRBJ2-5, with D perhaps matching TRBD2 (5 bases). With 5 bases removed from V and 5 bases from J, the gap between germline ends came to 15 bases. Germline-derived CDR1 and CDR2 are SGHAT and FQDESV (reference sequence). CDR3 size: 14 residues. CDR3 in DNA: TGTGCCAGCAGCCCGCTTGGGAGCCGGGAGACCCAGTACTTC. This translates into CASSPLGSRETQYF.

This clone was detected a few times. This chain uses TRBV5-6 with TRBJ2-3; 13 bases are shared with TRBD2. Germline CDR1 reads SGHDT; CDR2 reads YYEEEE. The CDR3 is 17 residues long. J lost 5 bases, V lost 3 bases, and 9 bases had no gene match. DNA of the CDR3: TGTGCCAGCAGCTGGGGAGCTGGACTAGCGGGAGAAGATACGCAGTATTTT. It codes for CASSWGAGLAGEDTQYF.

The chain links TRBV11-2 to TRBJ1-1; TRBD1 matches at 8 bases. This CDR3 has 14 amino acids. V trimming: 1 base; J trimming: 6 bases; junction bases outside the gene matches: 4. Looked up from germline, CDR1 is SGHAT and CDR2 is FQNNGV. Here the CDR3 reads CASSLVARGPEAFF. The CDR3, as DNA: TGTGCCAGCAGCTTAGTTGCCAGGGGGCCTGAAGCTTTCTTT.

The chain uses TRBV29-1 and TRBJ2-1, with unresolved D. This CDR3 spans 15 amino acids. Germline assignment: CDR1 SQVTM and CDR2 ANQGSEA. V was pared by 4 bases and J by 2 bases, with 15 bases between. The CDR3 loop reads CSVGGGLGPYNEQFF. As DNA, the CDR3 is TGCAGCGTTGGCGGTGGTCTGGGTCCCTACAATGAGCAGTTCTTC.

This chain uses TRBV6-6 with TRBJ2-7, with 7 bases fitting TRBD2. V dropped 4 bases and J dropped 9; count of bases not matched to a gene: 9. The CDR3 spans 13 residues. Germline V gives CDR1 MNHNY, CDR2 SVGAGI (reference sequence). The DNA for the CDR3 is TGTGCCAGCAGTTTCACGGAAGGCGGGGGGCAGTACTTC. It is translated as CASSFTEGGGQYF.

This chain connects TRBV7-2 to TRBJ1-6; 7 bases are shared with TRBD1. Germline V gene lookup returns CDR1 SGHTA and CDR2 FQGNSA. The CDR3 is 16 amino acids. Unmatched junction bases numbered 9, after V lost 0 bases and J lost 10 bases. As DNA, the CDR3 is TGTGCCAGCAGCTTAGCCACAGGGAGAGGGGGCTCACCCCTCCACTTT. It specifies CASSLATGRGGSPLHF.

V gene TRBV2 combines with J gene TRBJ2-6; D uncertain. The CDR3 runs 10 residues. The V gene's germline CDR1 is SNHLY and CDR2 FYNNEI. Trimming removed 7 bases from V and 10 bases from J, with 5 bases in between. The CDR3 region is CASKENVLTF. DNA of the CDR3: TGTGCCAGCAAGGAGAACGTCCTGACTTTC.

The chain links TRBV6-5 to TRBJ2-7; D is unclear. V was clipped by 6 bases and J by 7 bases, with 13 bases between them. Germline lookup yields CDR1 MNHEY and CDR2 SVGAGI. This CDR3 contains 12 residues. The CDR3 loop is CASRRNIGEQYF. CDR3 nucleotides: TGTGCCAGCAGGCGCAATATCGGGGAGCAGTACTTC.

The chain combines TRBV6-4 with TRBJ2-4; 7 bases match TRBD1. Germline assignment: CDR1 MRHNA and CDR2 SNTAGT. CDR3 size: 15 residues. V was pared by 7 bases and J by 0 bases, with 6 bases of the junction left unmatched. CDR3 residues: CASKIQGIAKNIQYF. CDR3 DNA: TGTGCCAGCAAGATACAGGGGATAGCCAAAAACATTCAGTACTTC.

The rearrangement uses TRBV27 and TRBJ1-1; 7 bases are shared with TRBD1. V shed 5 bases and J 1 base; nucleotides not matched to a gene: 7. The CDR3 is 15 amino acids. Germline V CDR1 and CDR2: MNHEY, SMNVEV (reference sequence). This chain's CDR3 is CASSQDRDRNTEAFF. The CDR3 nucleotides read TGTGCCAGCAGTCAAGACCGGGACAGGAACACTGAAGCTTTCTTT.

The V gene is TRBV7-2, the J gene TRBJ2-1, with TRBD2 matching 14 bases. Germline values: CDR1 SGHTA, CDR2 FQGNSA. V dropped 5 bases and J dropped 6; count of bases not matched to a gene: 6. The CDR3 length is 16 residues. This CDR3 is CASSPPGLAGGNEQFF. Here the CDR3 DNA reads TGTGCCAGCAGCCCACCCGGACTAGCGGGGGGCAATGAGCAGTTCTTC.

The genes are TRBV7-9 and TRBJ1-1, with 8 bases matching TRBD1. The CDR3 is 15 amino acids. After removal of 6 bases from V and 4 bases from J, the junction contained 10 bases not matched to a gene. The V gene's germline CDR1 is SEHNR and CDR2 FQNEAQ (reference sequence). For the CDR3, the DNA is TGTGCCAGCAGGGGGACAGGCGGAAGAGGCACTGAAGCTTTCTTT. Its protein product is CASRGTGGRGTEAFF. Full variable domain (rest looked up from reference TRBV7-9 and TRBJ1-1): DTGVSQNPRHKITKRGQNVTFRCDPISEHNRLYWYRQTLGQGPEFLTYFQNEAQLEKSRLLSDRFSAERPKGSFSTLEIQRTEQGDSAMYLCASRGTGGRGTEAFFGQGTRLTVV.

The chain couples TRBV6-1 to TRBJ2-5, with D perhaps TRBD2 (6 bases). The DNA end lines up better with TRBJ2-7; the J call may be wrong. Germline V gene data show CDR1 as MNHNS and CDR2 as SASEGT. This CDR3 is 16 amino acids long. The CDR3 DNA sequence: TGTGCCAGCAGTGAAAGGGTATCGACTAGCTCCTACGAGCAGTACTTC. This encodes CASSERVSTSSYEQYF.

V and J are TRBV30 and TRBJ2-3; 8 bases fit TRBD2. The germline V gene encodes CDR1 GTSNPN and CDR2 SVGIG (reference sequence). J was trimmed by 4 bases and V by 0 bases; bases with no gene match: 6. CDR3 length equals 15 residues. The CDR3 sequence is CAWSVFGGASDTQYF. The CDR3 nucleotides are TGTGCCTGGAGTGTTTTCGGGGGGGCCTCAGATACGCAGTATTTT.

This chain joins TRBV11-3 and TRBJ2-3; maybe TRBD1 (5 bases). The V gene lost 5 bases and the J gene lost 5 bases, with 14 bases spanning the gap. The germline gives CDR1 SGHNT, CDR2 YENEEA. There are 14 residues in the CDR3. The chain's CDR3 is CASSLRSQGDTQYF. The CDR3 DNA is TGTGCCAGCAGCCTACGCTCTCAGGGAGATACGCAGTATTTT.

This chain links TRBV5-1 with TRBJ1-1; 7 bases agree with TRBD1. V gave up 4 bases and J gave up 1 base; unmatched junction bases: 10. CDR1 SGHRS and CDR2 YFSETQ come from the germline V gene. The CDR3 runs 16 residues. CDR3 residues: CASSRGGGGRNTEAFF. The CDR3 nucleotides read TGCGCCAGCAGCCGAGGGGGCGGGGGGAGGAACACTGAAGCTTTCTTT.

The chain is built from TRBV9 and TRBJ2-7, with D perhaps matching TRBD1 (6 bases). In germline, CDR1 is SGDLS, CDR2 YYNGEE. The CDR3 runs 13 residues. V lost 4 bases and J 4 bases, leaving 12 bases between the germline ends. DNA of the CDR3: TGTGCCAGCAGCTCGAAGACAGGTTACGAGCAGTACTTC. This sequence encodes CASSSKTGYEQYF.